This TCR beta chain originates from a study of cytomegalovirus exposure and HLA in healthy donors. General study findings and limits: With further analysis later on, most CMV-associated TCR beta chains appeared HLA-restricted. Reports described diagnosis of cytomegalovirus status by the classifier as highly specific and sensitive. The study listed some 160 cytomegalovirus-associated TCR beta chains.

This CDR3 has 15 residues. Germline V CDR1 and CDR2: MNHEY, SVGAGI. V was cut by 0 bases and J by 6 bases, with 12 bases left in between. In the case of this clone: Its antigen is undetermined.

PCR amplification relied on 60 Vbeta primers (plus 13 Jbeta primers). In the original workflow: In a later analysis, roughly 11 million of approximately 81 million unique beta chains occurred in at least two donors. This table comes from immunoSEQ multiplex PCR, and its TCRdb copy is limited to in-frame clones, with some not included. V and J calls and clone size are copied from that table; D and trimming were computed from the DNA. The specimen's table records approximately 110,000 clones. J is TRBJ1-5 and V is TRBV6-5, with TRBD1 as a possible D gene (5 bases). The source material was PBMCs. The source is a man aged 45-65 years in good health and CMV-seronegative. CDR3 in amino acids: CASSYSAGRGQPQHF. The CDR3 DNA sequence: TGTGCCAGCAGTTACTCGGCAGGGCGCGGTCAGCCCCAGCATTTT.